This T cell receptor beta chain was identified in a study of cytomegalovirus exposure and HLA in healthy donors. The CDR3 is 16 residues long. Germline loops: CDR1 MNHEY, CDR2 SVGAGI. Trimming removed 2 bases from V and 0 bases from J, with 11 bases in between. 13 Jbeta primers and 60 Vbeta primers were used for the PCR. The data were produced by immunoSEQ multiplex PCR, yet TCRdb's version contains in-frame clones alone and is incomplete. This sample has 110,000 to 150,000 clones, with approximately 84% found just once. The TCR was taken from an older woman in good health and CMV-seropositive. The chain employs TRBV6-5 and TRBJ1-3; a weak D match, TRBD1 (5 bases). Sequencing was performed on PBMCs. The CDR3 loop is CASSYRLRGSGNTIYF. The CDR3 DNA is TGTGCCAGCAGTTACCGCCTTAGGGGCTCTGGAAACACCATATATTTT.